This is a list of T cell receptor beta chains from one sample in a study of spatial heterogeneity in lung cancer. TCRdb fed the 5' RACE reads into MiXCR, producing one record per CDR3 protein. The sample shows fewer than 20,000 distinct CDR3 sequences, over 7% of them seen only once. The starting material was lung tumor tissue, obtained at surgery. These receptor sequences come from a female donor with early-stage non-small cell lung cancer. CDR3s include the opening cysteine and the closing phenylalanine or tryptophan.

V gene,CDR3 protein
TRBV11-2,CASSFQDWNTEAFF
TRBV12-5,CASGFYRLSYEQYF
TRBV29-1,CSVHSGVMNTEAFF
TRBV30,CAWRPKGDRTGDSPRPNQPQHF
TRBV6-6,CASSQPAGELFF
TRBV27,CASSPPGSKETQYF
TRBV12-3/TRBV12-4,CASSPTGLNEKLFF
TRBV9,CASSPTGVRGNTIYF
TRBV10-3,CAINSGQGGQETQYF
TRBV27,CASRLGQGAEYYGYTF
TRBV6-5,CASSYRIGKGGNEQFF
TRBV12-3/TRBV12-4,CASSLAGTVEYF
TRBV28,CASSLAATSINEQFF
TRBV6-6,CASNHPDREPVQAFF
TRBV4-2,CASSQEGDEQYF
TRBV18,CASSPGQGPYEQYF
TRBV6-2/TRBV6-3,CASSYGAPNQPQHF
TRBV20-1,CSARPQAETQYF
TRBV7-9,CASSRRTGTEAFF
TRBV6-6,CASSRGRNSNQPQHF
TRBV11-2,CASSLPGLAYNEQFF
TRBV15,CATSRSGSGANVLTF
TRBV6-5,CASSSNNPLQTQYF
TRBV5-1,CASSSRRDTEAFF
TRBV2,CASSVLRTGYDEQFF
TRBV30,CAWNADRGLGEAFF
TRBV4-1,CASSQDPFGEQFF
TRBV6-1,CASANANYGYTF
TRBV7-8,CASSHGWGASTDTQYF
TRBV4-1,CASSGTAGRLGNQPQHF
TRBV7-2,CASSRRTTLAQYF
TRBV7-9,CASSPLGGENSPLHF
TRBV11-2,CASSQDSGYGYTF
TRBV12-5,CASAKDGVTYEQYF
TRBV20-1,CSVASTAYEQYF
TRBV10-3,CAISDDFSWGSGETQYF
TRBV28,CASRPTGANYGYTF
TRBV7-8,CASSLFSGSSYEQYF
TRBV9,CASSKGQLNSPLHF
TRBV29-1,CSVSSDPNQPQHF
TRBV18,CASSGTGELFF